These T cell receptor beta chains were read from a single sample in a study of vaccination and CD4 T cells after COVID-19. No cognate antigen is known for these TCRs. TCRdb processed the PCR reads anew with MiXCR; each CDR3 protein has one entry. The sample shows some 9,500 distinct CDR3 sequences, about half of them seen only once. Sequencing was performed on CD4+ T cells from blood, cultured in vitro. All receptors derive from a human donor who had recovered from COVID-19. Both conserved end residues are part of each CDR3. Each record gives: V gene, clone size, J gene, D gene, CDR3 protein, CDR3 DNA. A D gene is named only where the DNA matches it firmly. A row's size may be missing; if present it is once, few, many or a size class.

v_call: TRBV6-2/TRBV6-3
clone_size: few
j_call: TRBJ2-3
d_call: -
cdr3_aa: CASSPGVDIGTDTQYF
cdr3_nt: TGTGCCAGCAGTCCCGGTGTGGACATCGGCACAGATACGCAGTATTTT

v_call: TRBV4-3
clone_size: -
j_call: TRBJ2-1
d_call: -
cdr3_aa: CASSQVGGPYNEQFF
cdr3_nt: TGCGCCAGCAGCCAAGTCGGCGGGCCCTACAATGAGCAGTTCTTC

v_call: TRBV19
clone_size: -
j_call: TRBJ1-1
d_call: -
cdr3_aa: CASSIITETEAFF
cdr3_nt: TGTGCCAGTAGTATAATAACCGAGACTGAAGCTTTCTTT

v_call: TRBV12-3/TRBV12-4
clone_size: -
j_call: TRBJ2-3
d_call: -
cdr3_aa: CASTPPSSTDTQYF
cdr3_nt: TGTGCCAGCACCCCCCCCTCGAGCACAGATACGCAGTATTTT

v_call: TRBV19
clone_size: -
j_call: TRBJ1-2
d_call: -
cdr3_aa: CASSQTPPGAMNYGYTF
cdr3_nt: TGTGCCAGTAGCCAAACCCCCCCAGGGGCTATGAACTATGGCTACACCTTC

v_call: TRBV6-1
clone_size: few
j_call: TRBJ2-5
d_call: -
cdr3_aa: CASTAAGETQYF
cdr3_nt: TGTGCCAGCACGGCCGCGGGGGAGACCCAGTACTTC

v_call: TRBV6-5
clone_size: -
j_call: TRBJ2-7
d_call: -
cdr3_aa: CASSYGVTYEQYF
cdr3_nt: TGTGCCAGCAGTTACGGGGTAACCTACGAGCAGTACTTC

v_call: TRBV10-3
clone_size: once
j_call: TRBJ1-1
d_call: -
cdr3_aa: CAISGREGRNTEAFF
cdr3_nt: TGTGCCATCAGTGGGCGGGAAGGCAGGAACACTGAAGCTTTCTTT

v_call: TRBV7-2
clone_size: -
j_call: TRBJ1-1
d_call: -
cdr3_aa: CASSLVPTNTEAFF
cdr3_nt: TGTGCCAGCAGCTTAGTCCCTACTAACACTGAAGCTTTCTTT

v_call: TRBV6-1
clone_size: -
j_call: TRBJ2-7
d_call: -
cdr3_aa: CASSAAGDEQYF
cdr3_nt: TGTGCCAGCAGTGCGGCCGGGGACGAGCAGTACTTC

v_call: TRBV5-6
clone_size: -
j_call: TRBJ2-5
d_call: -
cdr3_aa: CASSPGTNGEAQYF
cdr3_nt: TGTGCCAGCAGCCCCGGGACGAACGGAGAGGCCCAGTACTTC

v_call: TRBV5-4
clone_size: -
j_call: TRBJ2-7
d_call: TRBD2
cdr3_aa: CASSSLTGGRSGGEQYF
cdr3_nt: TGTGCCAGCAGCTCCTTGACGGGGGGACGCTCCGGCGGCGAGCAGTACTTC

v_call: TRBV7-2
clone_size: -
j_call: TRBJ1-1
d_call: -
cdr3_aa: CASSLWTDTEAFF
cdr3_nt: TGTGCCAGCAGCCTATGGACAGACACTGAAGCTTTCTTT

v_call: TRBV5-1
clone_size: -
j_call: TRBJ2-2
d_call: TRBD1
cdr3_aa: CASSLEDRGHGELFF
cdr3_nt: TGCGCCAGCAGCTTAGAAGACAGGGGTCACGGGGAGCTGTTTTTT

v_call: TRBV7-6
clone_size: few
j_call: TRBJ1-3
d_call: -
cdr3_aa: CASSLGAGTGNTIYF
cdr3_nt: TGTGCCAGCAGCTTAGGGGCAGGGACTGGAAACACCATATATTTT

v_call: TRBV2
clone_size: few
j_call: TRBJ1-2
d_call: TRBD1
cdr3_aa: CASQGQFYGYTF
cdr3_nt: TGTGCCAGCCAGGGACAGTTCTATGGCTACACCTTC

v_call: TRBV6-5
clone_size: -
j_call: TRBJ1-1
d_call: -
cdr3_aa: CASSYRYTEAFF
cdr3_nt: TGTGCCAGCAGTTACCGTTACACTGAAGCTTTCTTT

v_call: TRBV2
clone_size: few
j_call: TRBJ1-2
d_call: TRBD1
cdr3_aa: CASSETGMSGYTF
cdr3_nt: TGTGCCAGCAGTGAGACAGGGATGAGTGGCTACACCTTC

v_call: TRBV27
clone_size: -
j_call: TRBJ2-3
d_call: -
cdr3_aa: CASNPFRRGRTDTQYF
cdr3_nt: TGTGCCAGCAATCCCTTTCGTCGGGGGCGCACAGATACGCAGTATTTT

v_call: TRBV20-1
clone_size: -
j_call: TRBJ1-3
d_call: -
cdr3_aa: CNASSTGNTIYF
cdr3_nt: TGCAATGCTAGTTCTACTGGAAACACCATATATTTT

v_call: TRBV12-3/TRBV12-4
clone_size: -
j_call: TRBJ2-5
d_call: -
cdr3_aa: CASSLGLGYQETQYF
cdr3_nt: TGTGCCAGCAGTTTAGGACTTGGCTACCAAGAGACCCAGTACTTC

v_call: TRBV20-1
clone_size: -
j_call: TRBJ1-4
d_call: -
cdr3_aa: CSAFSVGREKLFF
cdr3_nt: TGCAGTGCTTTCAGCGTGGGGAGGGAAAAACTGTTTTTT

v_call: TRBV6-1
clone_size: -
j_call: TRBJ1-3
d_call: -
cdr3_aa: CASSESSWKRTSGNTIYF
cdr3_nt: TGTGCCAGCAGTGAATCTTCGTGGAAGAGAACCTCTGGAAACACCATATATTTT

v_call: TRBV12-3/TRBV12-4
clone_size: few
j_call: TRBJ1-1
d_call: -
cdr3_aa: CASSTTGRNTEAFF
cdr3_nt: TGTGCCAGCAGTACAACAGGGAGGAACACTGAAGCTTTCTTT

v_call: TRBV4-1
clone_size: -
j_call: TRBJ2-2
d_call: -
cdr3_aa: CASKGDTGELFF
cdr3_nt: TGCGCCAGCAAAGGGGACACCGGGGAGCTGTTTTTT

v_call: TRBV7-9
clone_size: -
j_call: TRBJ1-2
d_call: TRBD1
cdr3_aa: CASSPADRARRGYTF
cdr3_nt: TGTGCCAGCAGCCCTGCTGACAGGGCAAGGCGGGGCTACACCTTC

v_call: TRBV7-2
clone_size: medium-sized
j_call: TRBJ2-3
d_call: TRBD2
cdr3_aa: CASSLSGAGGDTQYF
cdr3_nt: TGTGCCAGCAGCTTAAGCGGGGCGGGGGGGGATACGCAGTATTTT

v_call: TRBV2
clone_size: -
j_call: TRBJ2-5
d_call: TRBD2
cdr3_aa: CASRSGGAGETQYF
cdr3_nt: TGTGCCAGCCGAAGCGGGGGGGCAGGCGAGACCCAGTACTTC

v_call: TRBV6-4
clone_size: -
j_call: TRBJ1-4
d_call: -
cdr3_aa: CASIETTNEKLFF
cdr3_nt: TGTGCCAGCATCGAGACAACTAATGAAAAACTGTTTTTT

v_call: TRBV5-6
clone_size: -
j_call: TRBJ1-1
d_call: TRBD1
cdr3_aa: CASSSAGGLNTEAFF
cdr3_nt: TGTGCCAGCAGCTCAGCAGGGGGTCTTAACACTGAAGCTTTCTTT

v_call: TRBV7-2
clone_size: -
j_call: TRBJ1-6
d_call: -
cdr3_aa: CASSFRDLSSPLHF
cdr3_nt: TGTGCCAGCAGCTTTAGGGACCTTAGTTCACCCCTCCACTTT

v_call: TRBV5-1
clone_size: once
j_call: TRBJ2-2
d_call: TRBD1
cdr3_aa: CASSLGQGDTGELFF
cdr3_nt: TGCGCCAGCAGCTTGGGACAGGGAGACACCGGGGAGCTGTTTTTT

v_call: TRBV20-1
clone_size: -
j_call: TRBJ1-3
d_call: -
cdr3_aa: CSARTGRRSEKTSGNTIYF
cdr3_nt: TGCAGTGCTAGAACGGGCCGAAGATCTGAGAAGACTTCTGGAAACACCATATATTTT

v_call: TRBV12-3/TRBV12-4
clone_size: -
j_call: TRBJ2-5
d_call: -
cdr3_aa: CASRRGYLETQYF
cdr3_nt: TGTGCCAGCAGAAGGGGTTACCTGGAGACCCAGTACTTC

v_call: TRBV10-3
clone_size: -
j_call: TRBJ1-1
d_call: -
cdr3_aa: CAISDLTQTEAFF
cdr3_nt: TGTGCCATCAGTGACCTGACTCAAACCGAAGCTTTCTTT

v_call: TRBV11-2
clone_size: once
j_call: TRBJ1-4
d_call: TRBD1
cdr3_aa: CASSPRTGSNEKLFF
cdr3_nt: TGTGCCAGCAGCCCTCGGACAGGGTCTAATGAAAAACTGTTTTTT

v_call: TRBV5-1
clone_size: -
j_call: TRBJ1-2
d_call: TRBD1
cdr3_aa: CASSPTGAYGYTF
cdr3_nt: TGCGCCAGCAGCCCGACAGGGGCCTATGGCTACACCTTC

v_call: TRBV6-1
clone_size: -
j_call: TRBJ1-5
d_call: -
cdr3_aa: CASSPAAGSLYSNQPQHF
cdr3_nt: TGTGCCAGCAGTCCGGCGGCAGGGTCATTGTATAGCAATCAGCCCCAGCATTTT

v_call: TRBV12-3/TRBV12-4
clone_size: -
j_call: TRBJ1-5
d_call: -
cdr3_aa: CASTAHRNQPQHF
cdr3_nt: TGTGCCAGCACCGCACATCGCAATCAGCCCCAGCATTTT

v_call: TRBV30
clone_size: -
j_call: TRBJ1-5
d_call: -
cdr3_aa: CAWSVPGSGNQPQHF
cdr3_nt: TGTGCCTGGAGTGTACCCGGGAGCGGCAATCAGCCCCAGCATTTT

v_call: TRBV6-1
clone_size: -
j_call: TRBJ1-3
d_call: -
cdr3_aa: CASSRNPSAGTEAGNTIYF
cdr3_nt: TGTGCCAGCAGTCGAAACCCCTCAGCAGGGACGGAAGCTGGAAACACCATATATTTT

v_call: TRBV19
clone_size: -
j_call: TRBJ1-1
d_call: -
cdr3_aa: CASSMRWTDHTEAFF
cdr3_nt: TGTGCCAGTAGTATGCGTTGGACGGACCACACTGAAGCTTTCTTT

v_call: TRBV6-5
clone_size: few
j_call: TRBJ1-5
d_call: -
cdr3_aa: CASSYVRSQPQHF
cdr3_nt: TGTGCCAGCAGTTATGTGAGAAGTCAGCCCCAGCATTTT

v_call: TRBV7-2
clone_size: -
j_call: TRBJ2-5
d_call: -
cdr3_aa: CASSLNGRVEETQYF
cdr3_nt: TGTGCCAGCAGCTTAAACGGCCGGGTTGAAGAGACCCAGTACTTC

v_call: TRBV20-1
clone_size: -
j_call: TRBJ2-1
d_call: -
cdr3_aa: CSARATGTSVYNEQFF
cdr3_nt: TGCAGTGCTAGAGCTACCGGGACCTCAGTTTACAATGAGCAGTTCTTC

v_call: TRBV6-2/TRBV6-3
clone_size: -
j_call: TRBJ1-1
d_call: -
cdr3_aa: CASSYSMEVRGEAFF
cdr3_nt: TGTGCCAGCAGTTACTCGATGGAGGTTCGGGGGGAAGCTTTCTTT

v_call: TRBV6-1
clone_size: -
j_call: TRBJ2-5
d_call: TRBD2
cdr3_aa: CASSRLAGQETQYF
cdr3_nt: TGTGCCAGCAGCCGGCTAGCGGGTCAAGAGACCCAGTACTTC

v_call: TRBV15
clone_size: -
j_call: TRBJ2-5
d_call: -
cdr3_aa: CATKRAYQETQYF
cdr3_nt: TGTGCCACCAAAAGGGCGTACCAAGAGACCCAGTACTTC

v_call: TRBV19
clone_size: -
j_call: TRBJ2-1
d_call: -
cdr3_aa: CASRVTPGNEQFF
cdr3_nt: TGTGCCAGTAGAGTCACCCCAGGCAATGAGCAGTTCTTC